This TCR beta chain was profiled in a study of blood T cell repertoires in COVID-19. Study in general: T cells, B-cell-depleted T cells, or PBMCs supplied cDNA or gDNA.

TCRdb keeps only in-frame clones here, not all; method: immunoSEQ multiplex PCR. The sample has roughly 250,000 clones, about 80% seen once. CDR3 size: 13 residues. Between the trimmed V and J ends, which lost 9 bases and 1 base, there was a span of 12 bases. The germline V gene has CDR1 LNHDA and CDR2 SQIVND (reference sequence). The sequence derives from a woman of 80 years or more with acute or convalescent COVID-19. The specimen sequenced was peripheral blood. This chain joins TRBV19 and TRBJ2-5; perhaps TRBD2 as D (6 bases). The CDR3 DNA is TGTGCCAGCCGGGACTGGCCCCAAGAGACCCAGTACTTC. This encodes CASRDWPQETQYF.